Presented here are 25 T cell receptor beta chains from one specimen sequenced in a study of PD-1 blockade in classical Hodgkin lymphoma. Sequencing used immunoSEQ multiplex PCR; TCRdb keeps in-frame clones, though not all of them. The sample has 20,000 to 25,000 clones; 60% to 80% are singletons. The time point here: cycle 4 day 1 (C4D1), after more than five weeks of nivolumab. Following autologous stem cell transplantation, relapse occurred in every patient, and exposure to brentuximab vedotin varied. Sample: peripheral blood mononuclear cells (PBMCs), taken before the fourth cycle of nivolumab. The receptors originated from a human donor with classical Hodgkin lymphoma.

The chain is built from TRBV19 and TRBJ2-3; D call uncertain. CDR3 length: 15 residues. Per the germline V gene, CDR1 is LNHDA and CDR2 is SQIVND (reference sequence). Trimming left V 3 bases short and J 0 bases short, with 10 bases between. As DNA, the CDR3 is TGTGCCAGTAGTATCATGGGGTTCAGCACAGATACGCAGTATTTT. This sequence encodes CASSIMGFSTDTQYF.

This CDR3 is CASSLEGVPYEQYF. DNA for the CDR3: TGCGCCAGCAGCTTGGAAGGGGTACCCTACGAGCAGTACTTC. The V and J genes are TRBV5-1 and TRBJ2-7; TRBD1 might be the D (5 bases). The CDR3 extends over 14 amino acids. The germline CDR1 and CDR2 sequences are SGHRS and YFSETQ. Trimming left V 0 bases short and J 2 bases short, with 9 bases between.

The chain is built from TRBV28 and TRBJ2-3; 9 bases align to TRBD2. The germline CDR1 and CDR2 sequences are MDHEN and SYDVKM. The trim removed 2 bases at V and 4 bases at J, leaving 7 bases unmatched. The CDR3 has 16 amino acids. CDR3 protein: CASSLGVAGVADTQYF. In DNA, the CDR3 is TGTGCCAGCAGTTTAGGGGTAGCGGGAGTCGCAGATACGCAGTATTTT.

The rearrangement links TRBV27 to TRBJ2-5, with TRBD2 identical over 7 bases. The germline CDR1 and CDR2 sequences are MNHEY and SMNVEV (reference sequence). This CDR3 is built from 16 residues. V shed 5 bases, J shed 5 bases, and the junction held 14 bases outside the gene matches. The CDR3, as DNA: TGTGCCAGCAGTAGACAACTAGCGAGGGTAGGCGAGACCCAGTACTTC. Its translation: CASSRQLARVGETQYF.

The rearrangement uses TRBV7-3 and TRBJ2-1; a possible D gene is TRBD2 (5 bases). Germline loops: CDR1 SGHTA, CDR2 FQGTGA. V gave up 2 bases and J gave up 5 bases, with 13 bases separating them. The length of the CDR3 is 15 residues. The CDR3 sequence is CASSLSRERNNEQFF. In DNA form, the CDR3 reads TGTGCCAGCAGCTTATCCCGGGAACGAAACAATGAGCAGTTCTTC.

In its sample, this clone is medium-sized. The chain is built from TRBV28 and TRBJ1-3; a weak D match, TRBD1 (6 bases). The length of the CDR3 is 15 residues. Trimming stripped 6 bases from V and 8 bases from J, with 20 bases between. Germline CDR1 reads MDHEN; CDR2 reads SYDVKM. In DNA form, the CDR3 reads TGTGCCAGCAGCGATTACCTACAGGGAGACCACACCATATATTTT. This sequence encodes CASSDYLQGDHTIYF.

This rearrangement joins TRBV4-2 to TRBJ1-4, with 7 bases identical to TRBD1. The V gene's germline CDR1 is LGHNA and CDR2 YNFKEQ. The CDR3 is made up of 15 amino acids. V was pared by 2 bases and J by 1 base, with 1 base of the junction left unmatched. The CDR3 bases are TGTGCCAGCAGCCAACGACAGGGAACTAATGAAAAACTGTTTTTT. Its protein product is CASSQRQGTNEKLFF.

This clone was seen more than once but under ten times. The CDR3, as DNA: TGTGCCAGCAGCTTAGGACAGGGGAACACTGAAGCTTTCTTT. Residues: CASSLGQGNTEAFF. This chain joins TRBV11-2 and TRBJ1-1, with TRBD1 identical over 7 bases. The germline gives CDR1 SGHAT, CDR2 FQNNGV. The CDR3 has 14 amino acids. V lost 1 base to trimming and J lost 1 base; unmatched junction nucleotides: 0.

The rearrangement uses TRBV7-3 and TRBJ2-3; D is unresolved. Trimming stripped 4 bases from V and 3 bases from J, with 8 bases between. The length of the CDR3 is 13 residues. Germline values: CDR1 SGHTA, CDR2 FQGTGA. The CDR3 nucleotides are TGTGCCAGCAGCTCATTTTCAACAGATACGCAGTATTTT. It yields the protein CASSSFSTDTQYF. Based on the CDR3 plus reference TRBV7-3 and TRBJ2-3, the full variable domain is GAGVSQTPSNKVTEKGKYVELRCDPISGHTALYWYRQSLGQGPEFLIYFQGTGAADDSGLPNDRFFAVRPEGSVSTLKIQRTERGDSAVYLCASSSFSTDTQYFGPGTRLTVL.

The DNA for the CDR3 is TGTGCCAGCAGTTACCGACAGGGGGCCGGCTATGGCTACACCTTC. The encoded protein is CASSYRQGAGYGYTF. The V gene is TRBV6-5, the J gene TRBJ1-2; 10 bases match TRBD1. This CDR3 comprises 15 residues. Losses at the gene ends were 2 bases for V and 4 bases for J; bases not matched to a gene: 4. Germline values: CDR1 MNHEY, CDR2 SVGAGI.

This clone has more than one count but fewer than ten. The chain combines TRBV6-6 with TRBJ2-1; no clear D. CDR3 length: 12 amino acids. Looked up from germline, CDR1 is MNHNY and CDR2 is SVGAGI (reference sequence). Trimming pared 7 bases from V and 7 bases from J, leaving 11 bases between. DNA of the CDR3: TGTGCCAGCACACGACTGGGGAATGAGCAGTTCTTC. Amino acids: CASTRLGNEQFF.

The rearrangement links TRBV6-5 to TRBJ1-4; 11 bases map to TRBD1. Germline assignment: CDR1 MNHEY and CDR2 SVGAGI. V lost 2 bases, J lost 6 bases, and 2 bases stayed unmatched. This CDR3 contains 15 residues. CDR3 DNA sequence: TGTGCCAGCAGTTACGCGGACAGGGGGCATGAAAAACTGTTTTTT. It encodes CASSYADRGHEKLFF.

About this clone itself: The identical CDR3 is also encoded by other nucleotide sequences in the sample. The V call is TRBV6-5, the J call TRBJ2-7; 9 bases line up with TRBD1. The CDR3 has 15 amino acids. Per the germline V gene, CDR1 is MNHEY and CDR2 is SVGAGI. V shed 6 bases and J 3 bases; nucleotides not matched to a gene: 9. The chain's CDR3 is CASSRTGGAFYEQYF. The CDR3, as DNA: TGTGCCAGCAGCAGAACAGGGGGCGCTTTCTACGAGCAGTACTTC.

J is TRBJ2-1 and V is TRBV7-9, with TRBD2 matching 13 bases. Germline V CDR1 and CDR2: SEHNR, FQNEAQ (reference sequence). This CDR3 is 15 amino acids long. The V and J ends lost 5 bases and 3 bases, in that order; junction bases with no gene match: 1. The DNA for the CDR3 is TGTGCCAGCAGCCGACTAGCGGGAGGCTACAATGAGCAGTTCTTC. Its translation: CASSRLAGGYNEQFF.

The table lists this clone with a count of one. This chain connects TRBV4-1 to TRBJ1-4; no clear D. The CDR3 is 15 amino acids. The V gene's germline CDR1 is MGHRA and CDR2 YSYEKL. The V end lost 1 base, the J end lost 2 bases, and 8 bases lay between the germline ends. DNA of the CDR3: TGCGCCAGCAGCCAAGGGGTACAGACTAATGAAAAACTGTTTTTT. Translating gives CASSQGVQTNEKLFF.

This clone qualifies as medium-sized (0.01 to 0.1%). V is TRBV19 and J is TRBJ2-6; 12 bases fit TRBD1. J lost 2 bases, V lost 7 bases, and 9 bases had no gene match. The germline CDR1 and CDR2 sequences are LNHDA and SQIVND (reference sequence). This CDR3 has 18 amino acids. CDR3 in amino acids: CASNDPGQGAPGANVLTF. CDR3 bases: TGTGCCAGTAATGACCCGGGACAGGGGGCGCCTGGGGCCAACGTCCTGACTTTC.

This chain joins TRBV6-5 and TRBJ2-1; 12 positions match TRBD2. Germline CDR1 MNHEY, CDR2 SVGAGI. Trimming at V came to 8 bases and at J to 11 bases, leaving 10 bases not matched to a gene. The CDR3 runs to 14 residues. CDR3 bases: TGTGCCAGCGGGCTAGCGGGAGGGCTGGGAAAGCAGTTCTTC. It yields the protein CASGLAGGLGKQFF.

The chain links TRBV10-3 to TRBJ1-4, with D unresolved. The CDR3 spans 13 residues. Germline V gives CDR1 ENHRY, CDR2 SYGVKD. V was shortened by 11 bases and J by 2 bases, with 12 bases between the two germline ends. CDR3 amino acids: CAAGGRTNEKLFF. The CDR3, as DNA: TGTGCCGCCGGCGGTCGGACTAATGAAAAACTGTTTTTT.

CDR3 in DNA: TGTGCCAGCAGTTTATTTCCAGGGGGCACCACAGATACGCAGTATTTT. Residues: CASSLFPGGTTDTQYF. The V call is TRBV27, the J call TRBJ2-3; 8 positions agree with TRBD1. V was pared by 1 base and J by 2 bases, with 5 bases of the junction left unmatched. From germline, CDR1 is MNHEY and CDR2 SMNVEV (reference sequence). The CDR3 extends over 16 amino acids.

The chain joins TRBV7-9 to TRBJ1-2; TRBD1 is a possible D gene (5 bases). The CDR3 sequence is 14 residues long. Germline-derived CDR1 and CDR2 are SEHNR and FQNEAQ (reference sequence). V lost 1 base and J lost 5, with 11 bases in between. The CDR3 sequence is CASSLGGTIYGYTF. The CDR3, as DNA: TGTGCCAGCAGCTTAGGGGGGACGATTTATGGCTACACCTTC.

V and J are TRBV28 and TRBJ1-6, with 10 bases identical to TRBD1. From germline, CDR1 is MDHEN and CDR2 SYDVKM. V was pared by 4 bases and J by 10 bases, with 7 bases of the junction left unmatched. This CDR3 region has 15 residues. The CDR3 region is CASSWTGTGVSPLHF. The CDR3, as DNA: TGTGCCAGCAGTTGGACCGGGACAGGGGTCTCACCCCTCCACTTT.

This sequence joins TRBV9 and TRBJ2-5; TRBD2 matches at 9 bases. The tail of the sequence fits TRBJ2-7 better, so the J call may be wrong. Germline lookup yields CDR1 SGDLS and CDR2 YYNGEE. The CDR3 has 15 amino acids. CDR3 region: CASSPRSGRNDEQYF. The CDR3 DNA is TGTGCCAGCAGCCCCCGCAGCGGGAGGAACGACGAGCAGTACTTC.

This clone was seen a few times. The chain employs TRBV7-2 and TRBJ2-2; a possible D gene is TRBD1 (6 bases). V was clipped by 4 bases and J by 0 bases, with 12 bases between them. Germline values: CDR1 SGHTA, CDR2 FQGNSA. The CDR3 is 16 residues long. The CDR3 protein is CASSYDRPANTGELFF. The DNA for the CDR3 is TGTGCCAGCAGCTATGACAGGCCCGCGAACACCGGGGAGCTGTTTTTT.

J is TRBJ2-2 and V is TRBV15, with a possible D match to TRBD1 (5 bases). V was shortened by 1 base and J by 4 bases, with 10 bases between the two germline ends. The germline V gene encodes CDR1 LNHNV and CDR2 YYDKDF (reference sequence). CDR3 length: 15 residues. DNA of the CDR3: TGTGCCACCAGCAGAGGTACAACAGGCACCGGGGAGCTGTTTTTT. Translated: CATSRGTTGTGELFF.

The chain joins TRBV6-1 to TRBJ2-4; D is possibly TRBD1 or TRBD2 (5 bases each). Germline V CDR1 and CDR2: MNHNS, SASEGT. The CDR3 runs 15 residues. Deletions cut 0 bases from V and 8 bases from J, with 14 bases between. Written as DNA, the CDR3 is TGTGCCAGCAGTGAAGCCCCCGGGGACCCCTACATTCAGTACTTC. Its translation is CASSEAPGDPYIQYF.